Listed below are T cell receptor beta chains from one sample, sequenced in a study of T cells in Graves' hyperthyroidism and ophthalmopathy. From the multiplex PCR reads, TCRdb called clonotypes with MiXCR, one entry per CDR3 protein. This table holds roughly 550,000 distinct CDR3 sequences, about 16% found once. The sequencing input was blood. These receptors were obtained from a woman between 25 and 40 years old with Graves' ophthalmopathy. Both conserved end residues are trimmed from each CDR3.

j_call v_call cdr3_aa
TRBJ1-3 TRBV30 ACPGSGNTIY
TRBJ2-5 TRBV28 ASSFGIDQETQY
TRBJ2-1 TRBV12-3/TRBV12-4 ASRGGRGNEQF
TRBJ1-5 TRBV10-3 APHQKFGRGQPQH
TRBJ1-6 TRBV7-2 ASSLSYSPLH
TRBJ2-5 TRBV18 ASSPGWETQY
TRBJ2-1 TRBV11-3 ASSLGAGGDNEQF
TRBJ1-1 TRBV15 ATSRIQGGAAF
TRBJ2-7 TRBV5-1 ASSSTEPVLDEQY
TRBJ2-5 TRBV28 ASSSSGGGETQY
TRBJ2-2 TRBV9 ASSYDTGGELF
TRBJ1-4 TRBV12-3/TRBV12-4 ASRPDRGANEKLF
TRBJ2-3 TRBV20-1 SAALTDTQY
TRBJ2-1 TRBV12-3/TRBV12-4 ASRGGGVYRANEQF
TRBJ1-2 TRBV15 ATSSARGSYT
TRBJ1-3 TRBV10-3 AISNIHRGQGNTIY
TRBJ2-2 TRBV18 ASSPPPGEQNTGELF
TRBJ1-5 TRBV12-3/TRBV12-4 ASSLGQGMEPQH
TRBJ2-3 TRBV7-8 ASSRGPGLTDTQY
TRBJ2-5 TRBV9 ASSSGLAGGGETQY
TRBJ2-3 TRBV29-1 SVDAFTRKETQY
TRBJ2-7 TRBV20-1 SARASDLADTSYEQY
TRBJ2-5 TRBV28 ASPLATGRETQY
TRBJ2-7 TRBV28 ASSIGTGNEQY
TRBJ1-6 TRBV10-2 ASSEGIQPDSPLH
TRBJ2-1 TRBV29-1 SVRLAGTLNEQF
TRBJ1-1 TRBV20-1 SAAGNTEAF
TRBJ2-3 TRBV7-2 ASSLGTSGSRTDTQY
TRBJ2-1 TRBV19 ASSILAGMNNEQF
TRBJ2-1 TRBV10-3 AISEGAGPTYNEQF
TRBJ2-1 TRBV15 ATSSEPPGLAYNEQF
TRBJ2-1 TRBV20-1 SAQQGNEQF
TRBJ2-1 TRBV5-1 ASSFSMAGEIHEQF